The clone carrying this T cell receptor beta chain was picked up many times. Its specificity is unknown. Trimming shortened V by 4 bases and J by 4 bases, and 16 bases separated the two germline ends. The CDR3 covers 16 residues. The library tagged each cDNA molecule with unique molecular identifiers. How the authors handled the data: About 97,000 TCRs per sample was the median, with a range of about 23,224 to 750,000. TCRdb reprocessed the reads via MiXCR and lists one record per CDR3 protein. TCRdb's processing, not the authors', yielded these V and J calls. Of about 120,000 distinct CDR3 sequences listed, approximately 9% are singletons. This entry belongs to a study of human T cells and chemical hapten exposure. It was unfractionated whole blood from which total RNA was extracted. Broader study findings: With DPC sensitization, TCRs exceeding 1 in 1000 frequency showed no change.

The clonotype originates from a human donor in good health. Some clones in this sample may be carry-over from other donors' samples. The sample comprised whole blood. The chain joins TRBV12-3 or TRBV12-4 to TRBJ1-4; D possibly corresponds to TRBD1 (5 bases). This CDR3 reads CASSSPSGQDNEKLFF. CDR3 in DNA: TGTGCCAGCAGTTCCCCCTCGGGGCAAGATAATGAAAAACTGTTTTTT.